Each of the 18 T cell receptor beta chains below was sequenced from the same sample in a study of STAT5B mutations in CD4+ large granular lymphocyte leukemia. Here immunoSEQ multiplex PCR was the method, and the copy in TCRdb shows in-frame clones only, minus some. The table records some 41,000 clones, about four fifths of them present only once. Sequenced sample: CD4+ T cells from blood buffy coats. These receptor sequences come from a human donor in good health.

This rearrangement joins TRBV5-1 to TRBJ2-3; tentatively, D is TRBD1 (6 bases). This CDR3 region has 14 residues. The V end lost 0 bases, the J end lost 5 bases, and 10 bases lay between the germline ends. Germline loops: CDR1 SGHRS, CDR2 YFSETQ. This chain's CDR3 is CASSLEGVGDTQYF. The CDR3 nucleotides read TGCGCCAGCAGCTTGGAGGGGGTGGGAGATACGCAGTATTTT.

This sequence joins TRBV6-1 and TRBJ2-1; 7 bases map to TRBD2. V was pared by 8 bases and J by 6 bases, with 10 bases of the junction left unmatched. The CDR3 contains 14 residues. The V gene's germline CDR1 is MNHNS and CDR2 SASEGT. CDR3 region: CASPSDRTSNEQFF. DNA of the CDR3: TGTGCCAGCCCCTCGGATAGGACTAGCAATGAGCAGTTCTTC.

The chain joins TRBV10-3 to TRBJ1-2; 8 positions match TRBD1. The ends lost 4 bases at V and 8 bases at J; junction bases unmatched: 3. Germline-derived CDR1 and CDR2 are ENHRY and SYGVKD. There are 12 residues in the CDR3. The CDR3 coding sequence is TGTGCCATCAGTGCGGACAGGGTAGGCTACACCTTC. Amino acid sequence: CAISADRVGYTF.

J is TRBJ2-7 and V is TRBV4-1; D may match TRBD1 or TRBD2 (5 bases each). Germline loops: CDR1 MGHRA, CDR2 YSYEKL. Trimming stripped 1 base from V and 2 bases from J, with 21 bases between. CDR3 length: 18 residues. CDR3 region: CASSQGVNDRGFPYEQYF. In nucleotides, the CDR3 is TGCGCCAGCAGCCAAGGAGTTAACGACCGGGGCTTCCCCTACGAGCAGTACTTC.

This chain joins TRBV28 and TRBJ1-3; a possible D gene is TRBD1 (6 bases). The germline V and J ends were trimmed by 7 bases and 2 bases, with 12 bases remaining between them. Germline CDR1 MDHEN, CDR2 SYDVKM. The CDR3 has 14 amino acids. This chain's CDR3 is CASTRTAAGNTIYF. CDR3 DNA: TGTGCCAGCACCCGGACAGCCGCTGGAAACACCATATATTTT.

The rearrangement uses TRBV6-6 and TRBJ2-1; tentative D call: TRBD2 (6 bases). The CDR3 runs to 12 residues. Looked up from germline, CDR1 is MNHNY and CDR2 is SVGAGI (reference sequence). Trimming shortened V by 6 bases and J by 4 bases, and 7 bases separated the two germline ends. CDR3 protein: CASSRGYNEQFF. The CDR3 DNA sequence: TGTGCCAGCAGCCGGGGGTACAATGAGCAGTTCTTC.

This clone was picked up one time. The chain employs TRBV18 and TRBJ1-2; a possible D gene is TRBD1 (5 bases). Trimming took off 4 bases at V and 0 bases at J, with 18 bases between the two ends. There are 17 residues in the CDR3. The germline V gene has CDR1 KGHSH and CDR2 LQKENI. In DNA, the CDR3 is TGTGCCAGCTCACACGTCCCTCCAGGGCCCGCTAACTATGGCTACACCTTC. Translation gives CASSHVPPGPANYGYTF.

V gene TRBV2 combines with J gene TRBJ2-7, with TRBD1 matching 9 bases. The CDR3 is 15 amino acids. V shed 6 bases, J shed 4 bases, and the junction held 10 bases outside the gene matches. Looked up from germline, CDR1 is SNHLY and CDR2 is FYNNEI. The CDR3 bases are TGTGCCAGCAGCGAGAGGGGGACAGGGTTGTACGAGCAGTACTTC. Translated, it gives CASSERGTGLYEQYF.

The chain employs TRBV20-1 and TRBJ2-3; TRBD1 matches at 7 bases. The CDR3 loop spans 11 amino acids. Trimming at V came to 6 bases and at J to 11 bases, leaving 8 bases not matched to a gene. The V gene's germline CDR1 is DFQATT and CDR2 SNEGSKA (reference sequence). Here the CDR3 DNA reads TGCAGTGCGCAAAAGGGGGCGCAGCAGTATTTT. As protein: CSAQKGAQQYF.

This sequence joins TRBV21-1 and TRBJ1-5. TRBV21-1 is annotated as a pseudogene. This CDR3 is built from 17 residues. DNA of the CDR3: TGTGCCAGCAGCAAAAAAAGGAAGGGGGGTAGCAATCAGCCCCAGCATTTT. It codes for CASSKKRKGGSNQPQHF.

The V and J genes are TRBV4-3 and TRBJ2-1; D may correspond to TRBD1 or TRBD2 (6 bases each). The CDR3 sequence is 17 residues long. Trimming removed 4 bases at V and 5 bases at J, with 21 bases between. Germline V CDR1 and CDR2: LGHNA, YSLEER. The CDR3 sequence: CASSPQGRGESDNEQFF. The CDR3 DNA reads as TGCGCCAGCAGCCCCCAAGGTAGGGGGGAGTCCGACAATGAGCAGTTCTTC.

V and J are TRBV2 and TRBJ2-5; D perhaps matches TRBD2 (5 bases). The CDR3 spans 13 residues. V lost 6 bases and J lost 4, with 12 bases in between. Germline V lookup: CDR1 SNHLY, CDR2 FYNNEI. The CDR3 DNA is TGTGCCAGCAGCTCGTTCGGAGGAGAGACCCAGTACTTC. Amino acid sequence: CASSSFGGETQYF.

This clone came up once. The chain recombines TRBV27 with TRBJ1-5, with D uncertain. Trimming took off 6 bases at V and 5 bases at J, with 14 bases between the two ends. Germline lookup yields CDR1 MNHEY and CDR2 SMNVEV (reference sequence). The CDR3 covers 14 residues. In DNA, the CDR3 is TGTGCCAGCAGGGACCGCGGATTGTATCAGCCCCAGCATTTT. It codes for CASRDRGLYQPQHF.

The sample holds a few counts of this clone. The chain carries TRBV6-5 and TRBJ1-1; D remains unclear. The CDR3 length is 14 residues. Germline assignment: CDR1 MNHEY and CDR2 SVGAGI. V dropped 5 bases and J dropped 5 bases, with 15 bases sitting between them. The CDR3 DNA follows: TGTGCCAGCAGTCCCGAACACTCTAGGACTGAAGCTTTCTTT. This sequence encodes CASSPEHSRTEAFF.

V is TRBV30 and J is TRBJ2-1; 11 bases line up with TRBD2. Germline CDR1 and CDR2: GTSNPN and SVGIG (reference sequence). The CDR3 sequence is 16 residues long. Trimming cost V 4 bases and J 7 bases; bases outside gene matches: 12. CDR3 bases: TGTGCCTGGAATTTTGGTGTAGCGGGAGGGGGGAATGAGCAGTTCTTC. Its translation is CAWNFGVAGGGNEQFF.

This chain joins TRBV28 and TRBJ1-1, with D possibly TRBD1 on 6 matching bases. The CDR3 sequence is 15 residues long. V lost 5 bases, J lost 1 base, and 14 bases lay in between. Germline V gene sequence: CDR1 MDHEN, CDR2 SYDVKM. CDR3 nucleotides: TGTGCCAGCAGTCAAGGGGGGGGGAGGAACACTGAAGCTTTCTTT. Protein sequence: CASSQGGGRNTEAFF. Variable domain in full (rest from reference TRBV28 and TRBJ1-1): DVKVTQSSRYLVKRTGEKVFLECVQDMDHENMFWYRQDPGLGLRLIYFSYDVKMKEKGDIPEGYSVSREKKERFSLILESASTNQTSMYLCASSQGGGRNTEAFFGQGTRLTVV.

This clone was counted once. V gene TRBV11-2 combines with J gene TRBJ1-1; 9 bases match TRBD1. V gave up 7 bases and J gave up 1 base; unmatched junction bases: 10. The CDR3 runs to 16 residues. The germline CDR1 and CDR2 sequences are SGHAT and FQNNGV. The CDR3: CASTFAGTGRNTEAFF. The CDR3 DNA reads TGTGCCAGCACTTTTGCTGGGACAGGGAGGAACACTGAAGCTTTCTTT.

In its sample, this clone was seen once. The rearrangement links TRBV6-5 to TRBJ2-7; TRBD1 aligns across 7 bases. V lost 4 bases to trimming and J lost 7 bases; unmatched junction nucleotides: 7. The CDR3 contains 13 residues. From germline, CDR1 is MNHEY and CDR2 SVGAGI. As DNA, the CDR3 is TGTGCCAGCAGTTGGACAGGACGAGGAGAGCAGTACTTC. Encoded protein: CASSWTGRGEQYF.